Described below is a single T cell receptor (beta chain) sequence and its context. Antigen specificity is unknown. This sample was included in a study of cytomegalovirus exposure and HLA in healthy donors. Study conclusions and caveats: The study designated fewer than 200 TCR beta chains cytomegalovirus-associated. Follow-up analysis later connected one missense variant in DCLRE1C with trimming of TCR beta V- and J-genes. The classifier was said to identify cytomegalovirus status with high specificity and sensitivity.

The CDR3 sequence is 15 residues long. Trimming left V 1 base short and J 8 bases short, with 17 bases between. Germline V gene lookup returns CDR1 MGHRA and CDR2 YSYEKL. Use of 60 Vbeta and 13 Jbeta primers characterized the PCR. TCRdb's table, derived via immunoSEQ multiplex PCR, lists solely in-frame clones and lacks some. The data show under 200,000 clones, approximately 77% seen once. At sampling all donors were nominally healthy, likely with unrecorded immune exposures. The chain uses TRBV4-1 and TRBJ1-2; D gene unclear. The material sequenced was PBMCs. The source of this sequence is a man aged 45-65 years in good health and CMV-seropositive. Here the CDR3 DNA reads TGCGCCAGCAGCCAAGTGGGGAATGGGGAGTCGGGCTACACCTTC. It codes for CASSQVGNGESGYTF.